These 3 T cell receptor beta chains were sequenced from one sample in a study of blood T cell repertoires in COVID-19. The method was immunoSEQ multiplex PCR; TCRdb's version includes in-frame clones alone and lacks a portion of them. The sample has a few hundred thousand clones, approximately 89% seen once. Sequencing was carried out using peripheral blood. These TCRs come from a woman aged 45-65 years with acute or convalescent COVID-19.

The rearrangement joins TRBV7-9 to TRBJ2-7; perhaps TRBD2 as D (6 bases). This CDR3 spans 14 amino acids. V shed 1 base and J shed 2 bases, with 9 bases lying between them. Germline V gene data show CDR1 as SEHNR and CDR2 as FQNEAQ (reference sequence). Here the CDR3 reads CASSLGGIPYEQYF. The CDR3 DNA follows: TGTGCCAGCAGCTTAGGCGGGATCCCCTACGAGCAGTACTTC.

This clone occurred once. J is TRBJ2-3 and V is TRBV14, with D unclear. Trimming cost V 0 bases and J 0 bases, with 16 bases left between them. Germline values: CDR1 SGHDN, CDR2 FVKESK. CDR3 size: 18 residues. The CDR3 coding sequence is TGTGCCAGCAGCCAAGACCCCTCCCCCTACGAAAGCACAGATACGCAGTATTTT. Protein sequence: CASSQDPSPYESTDTQYF. Looking up the rest from reference TRBV14 and TRBJ2-3 gives the full variable domain: EAGVTQFPSHSVIEKGQTVTLRCDPISGHDNLYWYRRVMGKEIKFLLHFVKESKQDESGMPNNRFLAERTGGTYSTLKVQPAELEDSGVYFCASSQDPSPYESTDTQYFGPGTRLTVL.

In this sample, this clone turned up once. The CDR3 DNA follows: TGTGCCAGCAGCCGGGACATAGGATATGGCTACACCTTC. Translating gives CASSRDIGYGYTF. V gene TRBV7-3 combines with J gene TRBJ1-2; D is perhaps TRBD1 (6 bases). Germline-derived CDR1 and CDR2 are SGHTA and FQGTGA. The germline V and J ends were trimmed by 5 bases and 5 bases, with 12 bases remaining between them. The CDR3 contains 13 residues. Based on the CDR3 plus reference TRBV7-3 and TRBJ1-2, the full variable domain is GAGVSQTPSNKVTEKGKYVELRCDPISGHTALYWYRQSLGQGPEFLIYFQGTGAADDSGLPNDRFFAVRPEGSVSTLKIQRTERGDSAVYLCASSRDIGYGYTFGSGTRLTVV.